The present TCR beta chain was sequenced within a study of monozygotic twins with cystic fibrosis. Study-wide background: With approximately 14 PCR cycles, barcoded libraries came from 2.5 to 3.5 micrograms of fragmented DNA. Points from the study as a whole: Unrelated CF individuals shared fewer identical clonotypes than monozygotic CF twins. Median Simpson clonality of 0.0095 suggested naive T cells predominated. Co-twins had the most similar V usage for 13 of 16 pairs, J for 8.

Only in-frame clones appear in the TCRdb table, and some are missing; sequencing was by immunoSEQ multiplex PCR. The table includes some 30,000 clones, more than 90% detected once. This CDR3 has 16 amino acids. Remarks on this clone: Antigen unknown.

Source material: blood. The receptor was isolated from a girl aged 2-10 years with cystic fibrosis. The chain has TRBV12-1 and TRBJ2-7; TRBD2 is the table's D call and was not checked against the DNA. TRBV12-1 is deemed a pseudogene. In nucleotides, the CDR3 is TGTGCCAGCAGCTTTGCGCGGGAAAATCGACACCACGAGCAGTACTTC. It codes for CASSFARENRHHEQYF.